The present entry profiles one T cell receptor (beta chain) with its context. The table lists this clonotype with a few counts. It has no known antigen specificity. Base quality data are lacking; no much larger clone is found one base away. The sample comes from a study of blood T cells in healthy people across ages (dated by TCRdb to the mid-2010s). Regarding the study in general: In model experiments, template switching captured roughly one uniquely barcoded TCR beta cDNA molecule for every two T cells. Using deep sequencing normalized with unique cDNA molecular identifiers, the study measured how TCR beta repertoire diversity changes with age. Using the same blood draw, the study looked at two additional independent replicas of 1 million unique cDNA reads for two donors, one aged 18 to 30 and the other aged 80 or older. Four age groups were formed from the donors: young (average approximately 15 years), middle-aged (approximately 40), aged (roughly 58) and long-lived (around 82).

Systemically healthy Caucasian individuals from Russia, about 38 in total and aged about 6 to 100 years, were included as donors. Ten milliliters of peripheral blood were drawn from each donor into EDTA-treated Vacutainer tubes. PBMCs were isolated by Ficoll-Paque density-gradient centrifugation, with at least 7 million obtained per sample. Trizol reagent was used to extract total RNA from PBMCs, with at least 5 micrograms per sample. The percentages of naive CD45RAhigh/CD27high T cells were determined by flow cytometry on a PBMC aliquot from every donor. To prepare the library, 5' RACE was applied. The sequencer listed for this sample is Illumina HiSeq 2500. A second PCR of about 7 to 12 cycles was run with a J-beta primer mix and a sample-barcoded 5' primer. A unique molecular identifier was introduced onto each TCR beta cDNA molecule by a template-switch 5' adaptor carrying 12 random nucleotides. At least 3 million CDR3-containing paired-end reads were obtained from each sample. All of the RNA was converted into first-strand cDNA using the Mint cDNA synthesis kit, with a TRBC-specific oligonucleotide serving as the primer. Following uracil-DNA glycosylase treatment, a first 18-cycle PCR with universal primers M1SS and BC2_uni_R was performed on all cDNA. The authors' analysis ran thus. Each sample was normalized by randomly selecting 1 million high-quality reads, each carrying a distinct molecular identifier. Reads sharing molecular identifiers were discarded rather than binned into consensus sequences. MiTCR, run with a Q25 quality threshold and the strictest error-elimination algorithm, handled CDR3 identification, clonotype clustering and error correction. A nonparametric unseen species model with Euler transformation was used to estimate a lower bound on total TCR beta diversity. TCRdb applied fastp at Q25 and MiXCR to the public reads, then kept only in-frame beta chains. CDR3 protein sequences are deduplicated, and each keeps its most common genes and DNA. The V and J calls were not made by the authors but by TCRdb's processing. This sample holds some 760,000 distinct CDR3 sequences; roughly 25% were observed only once. The ten largest clonotypes hold under 10% of the sample.

CDR1 and CDR2, looked up from the germline V gene, are MDHEN and SYDVKM. Taken from cysteine to phenylalanine, the CDR3 has 16 residues. CDR3 DNA is the only sequence kept; it has 48 bases, read in frame from the first base. Between the V and J ends, shortened by 3 bases and 6 bases respectively, the junction contains 19 bases. What the work shows at the level of the full study, not this receptor alone: Since profiling was done on bulk unsorted PBMCs, naive and antigen-experienced compartments could not be conclusively compared. Observed TCR beta diversity per million T cells fell roughly linearly with age, and a significant reduction was already apparent by age around 36. The CMV infection status of donors was not known, potentially confounding age-related changes in expanded clonotypes. There was a strong correlation between observed TCR beta diversity and the percentage of naive T cells measured by flow cytometry. Compared with the aged group, the long-lived group had more naive CD4+ T cells, fewer expanded clones and increased TCR diversity, a pattern suggesting age selection. Total diversity estimates from one million sequenced T cells were considered lower bounds and underestimates.

The same sample was also studied in work on T cells of mothers and their children. From the second report: Nine systemically healthy Caucasian individuals served as donors, namely three mothers together with their six children. cDNA synthesis consumed the entire amount of extracted RNA, loaded at approximately 1.5 ug RNA in each 15 ul reaction. Sample barcodes and 2-4 random nucleotides were added via the M1S primer in the second PCR. More than 8.5 million TCR beta CDR3 reads were obtained from each mother, and roughly 3 million reads were obtained from each child. TCR recombination output is similarly shaped by thymic selection in related and unrelated pairs, with a minor effect exerted by inherited differences. Related mother-child pairs always showed normalized repertoire overlap that was slightly higher than in unrelated mother-child pairs, though the difference was never significant. No persistent microchimeric T cell clones were detected, at a sensitivity of 90 to 100 clones per million clonotypes. The study used deep NGS to compare TCR beta repertoires of mothers and children, seeking features distinguishing related mother-child pairs from unrelated individuals. The mean age was 40 +/- 4 years for the mothers and about 10 +/- 4 years for the children. After adapter ligation was performed with NEBNext reagents, the libraries were sequenced on an Illumina HiSeq 2000 with 100+100 nt paired-end reads. To prevent cross-contamination, the mother and child libraries were prepared one month apart and sequenced in separate runs. For each donor, somewhere between about 450,000 and 2,200,000 distinct TCR beta clonotypes were identified. Naive TCR beta clonotypes were estimated from low-frequency clonotypes matched to each donor's FACS-determined naive share, without sorting.

This TCR was recovered from a boy aged 5-17 years in good health. Material: blood. Here the chain combines TRBV28 and TRBJ2-3; TRBD2 might be the D gene, on 6 matching bases. The CDR3 is CASSLVGVAAGDTQYF. The DNA is as follows: TGTGCCAGCAGTTTGGTGGGGGTAGCCGCGGGGGATACGCAGTATTTT.